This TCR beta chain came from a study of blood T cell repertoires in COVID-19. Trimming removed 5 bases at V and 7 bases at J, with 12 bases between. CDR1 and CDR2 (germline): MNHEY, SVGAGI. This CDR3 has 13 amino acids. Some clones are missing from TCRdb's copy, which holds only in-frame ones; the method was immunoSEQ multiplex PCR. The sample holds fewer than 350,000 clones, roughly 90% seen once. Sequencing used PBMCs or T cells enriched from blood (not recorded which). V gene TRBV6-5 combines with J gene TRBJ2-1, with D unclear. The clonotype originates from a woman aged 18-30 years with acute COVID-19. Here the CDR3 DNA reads TGTGCCAGCAGTACACTACTATCAAATGAGCAGTTCTTC. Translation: CASSTLLSNEQFF.